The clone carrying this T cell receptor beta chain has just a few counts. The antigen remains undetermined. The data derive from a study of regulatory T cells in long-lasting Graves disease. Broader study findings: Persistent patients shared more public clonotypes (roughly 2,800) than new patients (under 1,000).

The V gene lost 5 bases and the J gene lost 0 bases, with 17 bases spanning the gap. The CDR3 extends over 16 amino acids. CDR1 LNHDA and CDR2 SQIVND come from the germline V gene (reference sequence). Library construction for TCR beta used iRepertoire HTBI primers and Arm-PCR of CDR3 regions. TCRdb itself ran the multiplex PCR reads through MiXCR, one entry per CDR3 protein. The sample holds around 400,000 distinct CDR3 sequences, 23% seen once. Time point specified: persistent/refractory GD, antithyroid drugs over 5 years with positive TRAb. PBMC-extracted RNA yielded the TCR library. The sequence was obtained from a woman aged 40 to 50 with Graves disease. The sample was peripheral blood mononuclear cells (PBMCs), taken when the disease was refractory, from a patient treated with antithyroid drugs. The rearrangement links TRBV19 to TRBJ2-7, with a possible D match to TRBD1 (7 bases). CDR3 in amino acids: CASSPAGQIFSYEQYF. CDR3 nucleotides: TGTGCCAGTAGTCCCGCGGGACAGATTTTCTCCTACGAGCAGTACTTC. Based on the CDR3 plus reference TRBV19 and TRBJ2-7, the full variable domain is DGGITQSPKYLFRKEGQNVTLSCEQNLNHDAMYWYRQDPGQGLRLIYYSQIVNDFQKGDIAEGYSVSREKKESFPLTVTSAQKNPTAFYLCASSPAGQIFSYEQYFGPGTRLTVT.